This is a list of T cell receptor beta chains from one sample in a study of blood T cell repertoires in COVID-19. Repertoires were generated with immunoSEQ multiplex PCR, while TCRdb's copy carries only in-frame clones and drops some. The table includes roughly 160,000 clones, approximately 80% detected once. Specimen: PBMCs or T cells enriched from blood (not recorded which). These receptors all stem from an older woman who had recovered from COVID-19. Each CDR3 is given with its conserved first and last residue. A D gene is named only where the DNA matches it firmly. A clone size is listed for some rows: how often the clone was seen (once, few, many), or a class if it is expanded.

>TRBV7-6|TRBJ2-5|.|.
CASSSSFRETQYF
TGTGCCAGCAGCTCCTCTTTCAGGGAGACCCAGTACTTC
>TRBV19|TRBJ1-2|.|.
CASSMVYRDNYGYTF
TGTGCCAGTAGTATGGTTTACAGGGATAACTATGGCTACACCTTC
>TRBV19|TRBJ1-2|.|TRBD1
CASRATGGYGYTF
TGTGCCAGTAGAGCGACAGGGGGGTATGGCTACACCTTC
>TRBV2|TRBJ2-3|.|.
CASARDSEITDTQYF
TGTGCCAGCGCGCGCGATTCTGAGATTACAGATACGCAGTATTTT
>TRBV21-1|TRBJ2-5|.|.
CASSKGTGRYNLGETQYF
TGTGCCAGCAGCAAAGGGACAGGGAGGTATAATCTTGGAGAGACCCAGTACTTC
>TRBV10-2|TRBJ2-7|once|.
CASRDRTRREQYF
TGCGCCAGCAGGGACCGTACTAGGAGGGAGCAGTACTTC
>TRBV18|TRBJ1-2|few|.
CASSPQDRINYGYTF
TGTGCCAGCTCACCACAAGACAGGATTAACTATGGCTACACCTTC
>TRBV30|TRBJ1-4|.|.
CAWSGASGSNEKLFF
TGTGCCTGGAGTGGGGCATCAGGATCTAATGAAAAACTGTTTTTT
>TRBV11-2|TRBJ1-1|many|.
CASSRQEGYTEAFF
TGTGCCAGCAGTAGACAGGAAGGGTACACTGAAGCTTTCTTT
>TRBV27|TRBJ2-2|once|.
CASSGGLNTGELFF
TGTGCCAGCAGTGGAGGGCTCAACACCGGGGAGCTGTTTTTT